This section outlines one T cell receptor beta chain sequence together with its context. Its antigen is as yet unknown. This sample was taken from a study of OX40 agonist ivuxolimab in advanced cancers. Study-wide results and limits: CD4+ and CD8+ blood T cells expanded clonally by week 6 at 0.1 to 3.0 mg/kg.

Autoimmune disease history or systemic immunosuppression barred patients. The repertoire was sequenced with immunoSEQ multiplex PCR; TCRdb's copy has only in-frame clones and lacks some. The data contain some 58,000 clones, 80% to 90% of them seen just once; the ten biggest clones take up roughly 2.1%. The sequencing here drew on CD4+ or CD8+ T cells sorted from blood, taken in a trial of the OX40 agonist ivuxolimab. The TCR was taken from an adult with an advanced solid tumor such as melanoma, head and neck, liver or kidney cancer.

CDR3 residues: CASSILTGNYGYTF. The CDR3 nucleotides read TGTGCCAGTAGTATACTGACAGGGAACTATGGCTACACCTTC. V and J are TRBV19 and TRBJ1-2, with 7 bases lining up with TRBD1. The J segment lost 2 bases and the V segment lost 2 bases, leaving 2 bases of the junction unmatched. This CDR3 comprises 14 residues. Germline V CDR1 and CDR2: LNHDA, SQIVND (reference sequence).